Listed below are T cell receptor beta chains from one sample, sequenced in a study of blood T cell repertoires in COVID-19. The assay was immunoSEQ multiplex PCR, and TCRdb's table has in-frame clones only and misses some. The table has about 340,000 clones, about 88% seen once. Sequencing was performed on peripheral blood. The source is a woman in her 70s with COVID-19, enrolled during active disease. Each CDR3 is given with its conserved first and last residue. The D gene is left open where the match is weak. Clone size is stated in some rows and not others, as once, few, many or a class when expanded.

CDR3 DNA: TGTGCCAGCACCCCAGGGGGCGGCTACACCTTC
CDR3 protein: CASTPGGGYTF
J gene: TRBJ1-2
clone size: -
V gene: TRBV12-3/TRBV12-4
D gene: TRBD1
CDR3 length: 11

CDR3 DNA: TGTGCCAGCAGCTTAGGCCAGGGGGCGCGGGGCTACACCTTC
CDR3 protein: CASSLGQGARGYTF
J gene: TRBJ1-2
clone size: -
V gene: TRBV7-2
D gene: TRBD1
CDR3 length: 14

CDR3 DNA: TGTGCCAGCAGCCTGGGACTAGCAGAGACCCAGTACTTC
CDR3 protein: CASSLGLAETQYF
J gene: TRBJ2-5
clone size: -
V gene: TRBV7-2
D gene: TRBD2
CDR3 length: 13

CDR3 DNA: TGCGCCAGCAGCCAAGATCGAGACAGGGGGCGAGGCTACACCTTC
CDR3 protein: CASSQDRDRGRGYTF
J gene: TRBJ1-2
clone size: few
V gene: TRBV4-1
D gene: TRBD1
CDR3 length: 15

CDR3 DNA: TGTGCCAGCAGTCGGGACTCCCGAGATACGCAGTATTTT
CDR3 protein: CASSRDSRDTQYF
J gene: TRBJ2-3
clone size: -
V gene: TRBV2
D gene: -
CDR3 length: 13

CDR3 DNA: TGCGCCAGCAGCGGGGGACTTTATCAAGAGACCCAGTACTTC
CDR3 protein: CASSGGLYQETQYF
J gene: TRBJ2-5
clone size: few
V gene: TRBV5-1
D gene: -
CDR3 length: 14

CDR3 DNA: TGTGCCAGCAGCCAAGATCAAGGACTAACCTATGGAAACACCATATATTTT
CDR3 protein: CASSQDQGLTYGNTIYF
J gene: TRBJ1-3
clone size: -
V gene: TRBV3-1/TRBV3-2
D gene: -
CDR3 length: 17

CDR3 DNA: TGTGCCAGCAGTTATGGACAGGGGCACGCTGAAGCTTTCTTT
CDR3 protein: CASSYGQGHAEAFF
J gene: TRBJ1-1
clone size: -
V gene: TRBV6-6
D gene: TRBD1
CDR3 length: 14

CDR3 DNA: TGTGCCAGCAGTGACAGGGGGCAGGAGGAAAAACTGTTTTTT
CDR3 protein: CASSDRGQEEKLFF
J gene: TRBJ1-4
clone size: once
V gene: TRBV6-6
D gene: TRBD1
CDR3 length: 14

CDR3 DNA: TGCGCCAGCAGCTTGGGACAGGGGATCCATGGCTACACCTTC
CDR3 protein: CASSLGQGIHGYTF
J gene: TRBJ1-2
clone size: -
V gene: TRBV5-1
D gene: TRBD1
CDR3 length: 14

CDR3 DNA: TGTGCCGCCTTGGACAGGGGATCAGGCACTGAAGCTTTCTTT
CDR3 protein: CAALDRGSGTEAFF
J gene: TRBJ1-1
clone size: -
V gene: TRBV10-3
D gene: TRBD1
CDR3 length: 14

CDR3 DNA: TGCGCCAGCAGCACAGAAGGGACAGGGGATGGCTACACCTTC
CDR3 protein: CASSTEGTGDGYTF
J gene: TRBJ1-2
clone size: -
V gene: TRBV5-1
D gene: TRBD1
CDR3 length: 14

CDR3 DNA: TGTGCCTGGAGTGTATTGGGACAGGGGGCCACTGAAGCTTTCTTT
CDR3 protein: CAWSVLGQGATEAFF
J gene: TRBJ1-1
clone size: once
V gene: TRBV30
D gene: TRBD1
CDR3 length: 15

CDR3 DNA: TGTGCCAGCAGTATCCGAACCGGGACAGGGGGGGACGACGAGCAGTACTTC
CDR3 protein: CASSIRTGTGGDDEQYF
J gene: TRBJ2-7
clone size: -
V gene: TRBV28
D gene: TRBD1
CDR3 length: 17

CDR3 DNA: TGCAGCGTTGAACGGGGTATTGAAGCTTTCTTT
CDR3 protein: CSVERGIEAFF
J gene: TRBJ1-1
clone size: -
V gene: TRBV29-1
D gene: -
CDR3 length: 11

CDR3 DNA: TGTGCCAGCACCCTGGAGGGTTTCGGCTACACCTTC
CDR3 protein: CASTLEGFGYTF
J gene: TRBJ1-2
clone size: -
V gene: TRBV28
D gene: -
CDR3 length: 12

CDR3 DNA: TGCGCCAGCAGCTTGGATACTAGCGGGGGGGCGGAGACCCAGTACTTC
CDR3 protein: CASSLDTSGGAETQYF
J gene: TRBJ2-5
clone size: -
V gene: TRBV5-1
D gene: TRBD2
CDR3 length: 16

CDR3 DNA: TGTGCCAGCAGTGAAGCCCCAACAGACTATGGCTACACCTTC
CDR3 protein: CASSEAPTDYGYTF
J gene: TRBJ1-2
clone size: -
V gene: TRBV6-1
D gene: -
CDR3 length: 14

CDR3 DNA: TGTGCCAGCAGCAAAGGGAGTAGCGGGGGTGTCCAAGAGACCCAGTACTTC
CDR3 protein: CASSKGSSGGVQETQYF
J gene: TRBJ2-5
clone size: -
V gene: TRBV21-1
D gene: -
CDR3 length: 17

CDR3 DNA: TGTGCCAGCAGGGATCAGGTTTACACTGAAGCTTTCTTT
CDR3 protein: CASRDQVYTEAFF
J gene: TRBJ1-1
clone size: -
V gene: TRBV6-4
D gene: -
CDR3 length: 13

CDR3 DNA: TGTGCCAGCACTTCCTTTGGGACAGGGGACACTGAAGCTTTCTTT
CDR3 protein: CASTSFGTGDTEAFF
J gene: TRBJ1-1
clone size: -
V gene: TRBV28
D gene: TRBD1
CDR3 length: 15

CDR3 DNA: TGTGCCAGCTCACCCAATAGCGGGGGGGCAACAGATACGCAGTATTTT
CDR3 protein: CASSPNSGGATDTQYF
J gene: TRBJ2-3
clone size: -
V gene: TRBV18
D gene: TRBD2
CDR3 length: 16

CDR3 DNA: TGTGCCAGCAGCTTTGGTTGGCCTAATTCACCCCTCCACTTT
CDR3 protein: CASSFGWPNSPLHF
J gene: TRBJ1-6
clone size: -
V gene: TRBV7-2
D gene: -
CDR3 length: 14

CDR3 DNA: TGTGCCAGCAGCCCGAGGAGCAACACCGGGGAGCTGTTTTTT
CDR3 protein: CASSPRSNTGELFF
J gene: TRBJ2-2
clone size: once
V gene: TRBV6-5
D gene: -
CDR3 length: 14

CDR3 DNA: TGTGCCAGCAGTTATGGCCGAAACACCGGGGAGCTGTTTTTT
CDR3 protein: CASSYGRNTGELFF
J gene: TRBJ2-2
clone size: -
V gene: TRBV6-5
D gene: -
CDR3 length: 14

CDR3 DNA: TGTGCCAGCAAGAGGACAGGGGGCGACAGTCAGCCCCAGCATTTT
CDR3 protein: CASKRTGGDSQPQHF
J gene: TRBJ1-5
clone size: -
V gene: TRBV28
D gene: TRBD1
CDR3 length: 15

CDR3 DNA: TGTGCCACCAGTGGAGGGAACAATGAGCAGTTCTTC
CDR3 protein: CATSGGNNEQFF
J gene: TRBJ2-1
clone size: -
V gene: TRBV24-1
D gene: -
CDR3 length: 12

CDR3 DNA: TGTGCCAGCAGCTTACGGGGGGCTGAAGCTTTCTTT
CDR3 protein: CASSLRGAEAFF
J gene: TRBJ1-1
clone size: once
V gene: TRBV5-6
D gene: -
CDR3 length: 12

CDR3 DNA: TGTGCCACCAGTGAACGGACAGAATATGGCTACACCTTC
CDR3 protein: CATSERTEYGYTF
J gene: TRBJ1-2
clone size: -
V gene: TRBV24-1
D gene: -
CDR3 length: 13

CDR3 DNA: TGTGCCACCAGTGAATCCGGGACGGGGGACACTGAAGCTTTCTTT
CDR3 protein: CATSESGTGDTEAFF
J gene: TRBJ1-1
clone size: -
V gene: TRBV24-1
D gene: -
CDR3 length: 15

CDR3 DNA: TGTGCCAGCAGTGAACTCCCACAGTATAGCAATCAGCCCCAGCATTTT
CDR3 protein: CASSELPQYSNQPQHF
J gene: TRBJ1-5
clone size: few
V gene: TRBV6-1
D gene: -
CDR3 length: 16

CDR3 DNA: TGTGCCAGCAGCGCAATACGGGACACTGAAGCTTTCTTT
CDR3 protein: CASSAIRDTEAFF
J gene: TRBJ1-1
clone size: many
V gene: TRBV5-8
D gene: -
CDR3 length: 13

CDR3 DNA: TGTGCCAGCAGGTTCGACAGGCCAGCTAACTATGGCTACACCTTC
CDR3 protein: CASRFDRPANYGYTF
J gene: TRBJ1-2
clone size: -
V gene: TRBV2
D gene: -
CDR3 length: 15

CDR3 DNA: TGTGCCAGCAGCCAAGTAGCGGAGGCCCAGTACTTC
CDR3 protein: CASSQVAEAQYF
J gene: TRBJ2-5
clone size: -
V gene: TRBV3-1/TRBV3-2
D gene: -
CDR3 length: 12